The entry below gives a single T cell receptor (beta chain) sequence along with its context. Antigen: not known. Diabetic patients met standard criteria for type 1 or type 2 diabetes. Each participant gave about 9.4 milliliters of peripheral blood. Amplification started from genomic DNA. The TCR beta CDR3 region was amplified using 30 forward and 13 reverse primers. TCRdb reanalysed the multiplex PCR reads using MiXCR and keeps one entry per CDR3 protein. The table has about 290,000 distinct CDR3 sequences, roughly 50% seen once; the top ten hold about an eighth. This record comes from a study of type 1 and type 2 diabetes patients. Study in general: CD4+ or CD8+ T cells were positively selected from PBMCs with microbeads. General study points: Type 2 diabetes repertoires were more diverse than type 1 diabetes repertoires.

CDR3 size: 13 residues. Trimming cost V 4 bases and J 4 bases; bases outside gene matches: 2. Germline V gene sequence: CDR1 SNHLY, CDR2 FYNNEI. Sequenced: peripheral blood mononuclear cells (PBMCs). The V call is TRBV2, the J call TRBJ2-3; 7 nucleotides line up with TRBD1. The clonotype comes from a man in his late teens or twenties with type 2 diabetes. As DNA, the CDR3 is TGTGCCAGCAGTGGAGGACAGGCAGATACGCAGTATTTT. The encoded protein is CASSGGQADTQYF.